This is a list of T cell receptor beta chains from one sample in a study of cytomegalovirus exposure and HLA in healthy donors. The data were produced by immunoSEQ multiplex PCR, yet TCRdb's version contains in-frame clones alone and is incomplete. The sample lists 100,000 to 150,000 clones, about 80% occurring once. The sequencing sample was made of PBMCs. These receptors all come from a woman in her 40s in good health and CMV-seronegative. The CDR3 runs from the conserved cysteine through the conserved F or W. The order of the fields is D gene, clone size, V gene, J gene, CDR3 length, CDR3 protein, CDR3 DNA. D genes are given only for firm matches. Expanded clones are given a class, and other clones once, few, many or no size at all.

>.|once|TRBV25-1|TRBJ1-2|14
CASSGRQDYDGYTF
TGTGCCAGCAGTGGGAGACAGGATTACGATGGCTACACCTTC
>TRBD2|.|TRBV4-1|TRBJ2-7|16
CACSQDRLAELYEQYF
TGCGCCTGCAGCCAAGATCGCCTAGCGGAGTTATACGAGCAGTACTTC
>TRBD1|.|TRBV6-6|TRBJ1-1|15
CASSPGQGGNTEAFF
TGTGCCAGCAGTCCAGGACAGGGAGGGAACACTGAAGCTTTCTTT
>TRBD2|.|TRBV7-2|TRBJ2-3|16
CASSLRGSGTADTQYF
TGTGCCAGCAGCTTAAGGGGTAGCGGGACGGCAGATACGCAGTATTTT
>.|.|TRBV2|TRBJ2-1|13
CASRPTGLDEQFF
TGTGCCAGCAGACCCACAGGGTTGGATGAGCAGTTCTTC
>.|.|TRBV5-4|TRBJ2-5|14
CASSARGGLETQYF
TGTGCCAGCAGCGCTCGCGGGGGCCTGGAGACCCAGTACTTC
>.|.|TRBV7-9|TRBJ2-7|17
CASSQTTTRTENYEQYF
TGTGCCAGCAGCCAGACAACAACGCGGACAGAAAATTACGAGCAGTACTTC
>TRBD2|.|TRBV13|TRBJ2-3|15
CASSLGGTTTDTQYF
TGTGCCAGCAGCTTAGGGGGGACTACCACAGATACGCAGTATTTT
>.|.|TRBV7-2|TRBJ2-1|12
CASSHYRVEQFF
TGTGCCAGCAGCCACTACAGGGTTGAGCAGTTCTTC
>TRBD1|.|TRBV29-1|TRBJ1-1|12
CSVHAGQGKAFF
TGCAGCGTGCACGCAGGACAGGGTAAAGCTTTCTTT
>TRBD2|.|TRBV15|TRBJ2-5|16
CATSGQAGGPGETQYF
TGTGCCACCAGCGGTCAGGCGGGGGGGCCGGGGGAGACCCAGTACTTC
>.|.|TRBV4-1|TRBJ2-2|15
CASSQRIPNTGELFF
TGCGCCAGCAGCCAGCGGATACCGAACACCGGGGAGCTGTTTTTT
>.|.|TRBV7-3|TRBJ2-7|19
CASSANRDSGVEGSYEQYF
TGTGCCAGCAGCGCCAACCGGGACAGTGGGGTGGAGGGCTCCTACGAGCAGTACTTC
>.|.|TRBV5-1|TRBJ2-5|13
CASSSLGGETQYF
TGCGCCAGCAGCTCTCTGGGGGGAGAGACCCAGTACTTC
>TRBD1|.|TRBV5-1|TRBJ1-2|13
CASSLGTGNGYTF
TGCGCCAGCAGCTTGGGGACAGGGAATGGCTACACCTTC
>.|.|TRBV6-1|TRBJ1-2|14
CASSEGGQFVGYTF
TGTGCCAGCAGTGAAGGGGGCCAGTTTGTCGGCTACACCTTC
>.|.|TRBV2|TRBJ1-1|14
CASSETGENTEAFF
TGTGCCAGCAGTGAGACAGGAGAGAACACTGAAGCTTTCTTT
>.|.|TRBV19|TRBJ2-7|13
CASRPAQGDEQYF
TGTGCCAGTAGGCCAGCCCAAGGGGATGAGCAGTACTTC
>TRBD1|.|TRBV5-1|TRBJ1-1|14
CASSKGQGDTEAFF
TGCGCCAGCAGCAAGGGACAGGGCGACACTGAAGCTTTCTTT
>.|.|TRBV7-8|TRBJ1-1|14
CASRWGGANTEAFF
TGTGCCAGCAGGTGGGGGGGGGCGAACACTGAAGCTTTCTTT
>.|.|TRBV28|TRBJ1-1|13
CASSLSGNTEAFF
TGTGCCAGCAGTTTATCGGGGAACACTGAAGCTTTCTTT
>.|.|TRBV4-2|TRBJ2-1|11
CASSQAREQFF
TGTGCCAGCAGCCAAGCTAGGGAGCAGTTCTTC
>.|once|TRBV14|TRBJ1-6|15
CASSPSGSYNSPLHF
TGTGCCAGCAGCCCTAGCGGCTCCTATAATTCACCCCTCCACTTT
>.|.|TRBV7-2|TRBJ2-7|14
CASSLATGSYEQYF
TGTGCCAGCAGCTTAGCGACTGGGAGCTACGAGCAGTACTTC
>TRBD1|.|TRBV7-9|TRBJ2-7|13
CASTRQGSYEQYF
TGTGCCAGCACCCGACAGGGCTCCTACGAGCAGTACTTC
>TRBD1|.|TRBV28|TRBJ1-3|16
CASSLGGQRAGNTIYF
TGTGCCAGCAGTTTAGGGGGACAGCGAGCTGGAAACACCATATATTTT
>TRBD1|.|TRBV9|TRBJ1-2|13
CASSPHDRDGYTF
TGTGCCAGCAGCCCTCACGACAGGGATGGCTACACCTTC
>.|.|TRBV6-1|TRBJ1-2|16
CASSEAAPLAGYGYTF
TGTGCCAGCAGTGAAGCTGCGCCCCTCGCAGGGTATGGCTACACCTTC
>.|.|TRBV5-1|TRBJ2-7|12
CASSSLSYEQYF
TGCGCCAGCAGCTCCCTTTCCTACGAGCAGTACTTC
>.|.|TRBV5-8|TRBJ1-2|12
CASSLDAGGYTF
TGTGCCAGCAGCTTAGATGCGGGAGGCTACACCTTC
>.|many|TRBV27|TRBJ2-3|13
CASSIQGTDTQYF
TGTGCCAGCAGTATACAGGGAACAGATACGCAGTATTTT